This T cell receptor beta chain originates from a study of shared clonotypes between healthy human individuals. V was pared by 6 bases and J by 1 base, with 18 bases between. The CDR3 totals 16 residues. Per the germline V gene, CDR1 is LNHDA and CDR2 is SQIVND (reference sequence). TCRdb's copy holds only in-frame clones and misses some; the assay was immunoSEQ multiplex PCR. The top ten hold roughly 0.13% of the sample, which has millions of clones, roughly 95% seen once. The sample comprised naive CD4+ T cells sorted from blood. Subset in this sample: CD45RA+ positively selected. The rearrangement joins TRBV19 to TRBJ2-5, with D maybe TRBD2 (6 bases). This clonotype was sampled from a man between 18 and 35 years old in good health. The CDR3 region is CASSLGGKAIQETQYF. The CDR3 nucleotides are TGTGCCAGTAGCCTGGGGGGAAAGGCTATCCAAGAGACCCAGTACTTC.